This T cell receptor (beta chain) originates from a study of T cell responses to AZD1222 COVID-19 vaccine. Assay: immunoSEQ multiplex PCR; the TCRdb copy retains only in-frame clones and omits some. The sample consists of about 180,000 clones, around 90% of them appearing once. Only a few counts were recorded for this clone. This CDR3 has 14 amino acids. CDR1 LNHDA and CDR2 SQIVND come from the germline V gene (reference sequence). The germline V and J ends were trimmed by 3 bases and 4 bases, with 12 bases remaining between them. The chain couples TRBV19 to TRBJ2-5; maybe TRBD2 (5 bases). This specimen consisted of peripheral blood, obtained 28 days after the second AZD1222 dose. The clonotype originates from an adult who received the AZD1222 COVID-19 vaccine. In DNA, the CDR3 is TGTGCCAGTAGTATCGCGGGTATAGGAGAGACCCAGTACTTC. Amino acids: CASSIAGIGETQYF.